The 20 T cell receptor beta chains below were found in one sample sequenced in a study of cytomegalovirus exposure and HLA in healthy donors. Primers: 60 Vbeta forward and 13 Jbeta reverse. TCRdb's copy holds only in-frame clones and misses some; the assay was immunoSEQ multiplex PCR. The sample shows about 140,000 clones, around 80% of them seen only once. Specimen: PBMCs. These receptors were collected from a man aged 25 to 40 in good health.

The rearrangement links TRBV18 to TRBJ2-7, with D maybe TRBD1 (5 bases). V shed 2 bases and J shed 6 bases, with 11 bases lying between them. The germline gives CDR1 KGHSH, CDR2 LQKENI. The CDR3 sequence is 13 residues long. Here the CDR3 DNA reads TGTGCCAGCTCACCAGGACAAGACTCCGAGCAGTACTTC. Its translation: CASSPGQDSEQYF. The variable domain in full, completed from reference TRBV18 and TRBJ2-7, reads NAGVMQNPRHLVRRRGQEARLRCSPMKGHSHVYWYRQLPEEGLKFMVYLQKENIIDESGMPKERFSAEFPKEGPSILRIQQVVRGDSAAYFCASSPGQDSEQYFGPGTRLTVT.

As DNA, the CDR3 is TGTGCCAGCAGCCCTGGACAGGGGGCCGAGCAGTACTTC. It specifies CASSPGQGAEQYF. V usage is TRBV5-4 and J usage is TRBJ2-7, with 11 positions matching TRBD1. Trimming cost V 4 bases and J 6 bases; bases outside gene matches: 3. CDR3 length: 13 amino acids. Looked up from germline, CDR1 is SGHNT and CDR2 is YYREEE (reference sequence).

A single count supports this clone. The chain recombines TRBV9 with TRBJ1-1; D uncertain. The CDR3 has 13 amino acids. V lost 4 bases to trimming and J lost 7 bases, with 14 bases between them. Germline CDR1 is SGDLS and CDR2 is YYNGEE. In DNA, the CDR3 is TGTGCCAGCAGCCCCGACGGGGAGGGTGAAGCTTTCTTT. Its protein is CASSPDGEGEAFF.

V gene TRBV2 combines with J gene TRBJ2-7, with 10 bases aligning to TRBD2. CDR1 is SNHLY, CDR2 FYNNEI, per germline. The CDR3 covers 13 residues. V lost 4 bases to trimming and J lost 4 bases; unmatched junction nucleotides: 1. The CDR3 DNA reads TGTGCCAGCAGTGGACTAGCGGGTTACGAGCAGTACTTC. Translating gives CASSGLAGYEQYF.

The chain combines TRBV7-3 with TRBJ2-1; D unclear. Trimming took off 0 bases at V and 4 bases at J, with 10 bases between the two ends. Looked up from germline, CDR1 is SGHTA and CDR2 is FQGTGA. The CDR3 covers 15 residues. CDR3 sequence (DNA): TGTGCCAGCAGCTTAACTGGCCCGAATTACAATGAGCAGTTCTTC. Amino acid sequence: CASSLTGPNYNEQFF.

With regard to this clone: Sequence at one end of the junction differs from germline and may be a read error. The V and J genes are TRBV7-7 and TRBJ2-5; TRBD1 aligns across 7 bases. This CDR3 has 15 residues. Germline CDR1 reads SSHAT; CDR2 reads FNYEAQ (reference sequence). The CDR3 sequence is CASSLGYRGQETQYF. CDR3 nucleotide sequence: TGTGCTAGCAGCTTAGGTTACAGGGGCCAAGAGACCCAGTACTTC.

The CDR3 spells CSVEVGLLGSYEQYF. CDR3 coding DNA: TGCAGCGTTGAAGTAGGTCTACTAGGGTCCTACGAGCAGTACTTC. This sequence joins TRBV29-1 and TRBJ2-7, with D maybe TRBD2 (5 bases). Per the germline V gene, CDR1 is SQVTM and CDR2 is ANQGSEA. The CDR3 spans 15 residues. V gave up 1 base and J gave up 1 base, with 14 bases separating them.

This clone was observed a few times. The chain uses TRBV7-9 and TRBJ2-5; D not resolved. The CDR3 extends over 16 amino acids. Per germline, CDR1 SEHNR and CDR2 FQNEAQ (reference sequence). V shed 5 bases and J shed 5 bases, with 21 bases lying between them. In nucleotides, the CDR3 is TGTGCCAGCAGCCCCACCCACCGGCTACTCGGGGAGACCCAGTACTTC. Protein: CASSPTHRLLGETQYF.

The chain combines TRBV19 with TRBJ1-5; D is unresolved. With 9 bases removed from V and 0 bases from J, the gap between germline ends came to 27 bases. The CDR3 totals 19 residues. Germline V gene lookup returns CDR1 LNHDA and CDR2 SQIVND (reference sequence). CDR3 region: CASLPEARVSPNSNQPQHF. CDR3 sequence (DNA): TGTGCCAGCCTCCCCGAGGCGCGTGTATCCCCTAATAGCAATCAGCCCCAGCATTTT.

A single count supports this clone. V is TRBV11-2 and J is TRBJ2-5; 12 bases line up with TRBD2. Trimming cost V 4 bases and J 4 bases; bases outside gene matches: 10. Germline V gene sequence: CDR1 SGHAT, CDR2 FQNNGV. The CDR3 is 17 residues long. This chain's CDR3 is CASSSLAGGPGGETQYF. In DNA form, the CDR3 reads TGTGCCAGCAGCTCCCTAGCGGGAGGGCCTGGGGGAGAGACCCAGTACTTC.

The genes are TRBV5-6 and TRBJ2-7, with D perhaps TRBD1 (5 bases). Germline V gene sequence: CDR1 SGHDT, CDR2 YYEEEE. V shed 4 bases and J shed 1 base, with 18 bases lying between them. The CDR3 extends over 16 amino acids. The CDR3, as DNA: TGTGCCAGCAGCCTTCAGGAACATGACAGATCCTACGAGCAGTACTTC. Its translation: CASSLQEHDRSYEQYF.

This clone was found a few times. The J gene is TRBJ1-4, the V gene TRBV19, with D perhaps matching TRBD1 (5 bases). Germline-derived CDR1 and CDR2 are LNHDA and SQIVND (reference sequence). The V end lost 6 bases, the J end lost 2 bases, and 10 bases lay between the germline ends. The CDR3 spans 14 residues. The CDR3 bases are TGTGCCAGTAGAGAGGGGACTACTAATGAAAAACTGTTTTTT. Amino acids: CASREGTTNEKLFF.

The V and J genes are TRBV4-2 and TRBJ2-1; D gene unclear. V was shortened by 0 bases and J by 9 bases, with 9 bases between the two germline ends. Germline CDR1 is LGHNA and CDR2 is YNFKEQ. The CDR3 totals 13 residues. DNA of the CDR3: TGTGCCAGCAGCCAAGATACCAGAAGTGAGCAGTTCTTC. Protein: CASSQDTRSEQFF.

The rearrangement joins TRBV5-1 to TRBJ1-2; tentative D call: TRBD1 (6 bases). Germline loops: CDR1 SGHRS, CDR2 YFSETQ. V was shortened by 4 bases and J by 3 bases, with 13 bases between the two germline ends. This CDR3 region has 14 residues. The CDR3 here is CASSPRGKDYGYTF. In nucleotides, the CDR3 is TGCGCCAGCAGCCCGAGGGGGAAGGACTATGGCTACACCTTC. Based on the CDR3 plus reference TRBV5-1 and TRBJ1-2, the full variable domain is KAGVTQTPRYLIKTRGQQVTLSCSPISGHRSVSWYQQTPGQGLQFLFEYFSETQRNKGNFPGRFSGRQFSNSRSEMNVSTLELGDSALYLCASSPRGKDYGYTFGSGTRLTVV.

The DNA of the CDR3 is TGTGCCAGCAGCCCGACCGGACAGGGACAAGAGACCCAGTACTTC. Its translation is CASSPTGQGQETQYF. The V call is TRBV13, the J call TRBJ2-5; TRBD1 matches at 8 bases. Trimming at V came to 5 bases and at J to 2 bases, leaving 7 bases not matched to a gene. The CDR3 is 15 residues long. CDR1 is PRHDT, CDR2 FYEKMQ, per germline (reference sequence).

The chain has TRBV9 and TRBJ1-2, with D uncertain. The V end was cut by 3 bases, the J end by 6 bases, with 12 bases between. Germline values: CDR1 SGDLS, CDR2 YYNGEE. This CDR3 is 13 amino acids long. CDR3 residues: CASSAPRADGYTF. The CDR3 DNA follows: TGTGCCAGCAGCGCCCCTAGAGCCGATGGCTACACCTTC.

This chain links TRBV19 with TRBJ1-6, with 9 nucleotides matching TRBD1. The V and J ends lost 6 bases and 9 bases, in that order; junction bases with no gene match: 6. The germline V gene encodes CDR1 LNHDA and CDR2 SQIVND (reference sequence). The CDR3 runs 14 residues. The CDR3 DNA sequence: TGTGCCAGTAGCGGACAGGGGACTGGTTCACCCCTCCACTTT. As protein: CASSGQGTGSPLHF.

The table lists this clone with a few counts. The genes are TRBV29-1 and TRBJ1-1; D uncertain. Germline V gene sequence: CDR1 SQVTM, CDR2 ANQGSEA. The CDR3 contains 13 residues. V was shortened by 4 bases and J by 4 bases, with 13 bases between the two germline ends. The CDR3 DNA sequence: TGCAGCGTTGTTCTGCAGCCTAGCACTGAAGCTTTCTTT. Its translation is CSVVLQPSTEAFF.

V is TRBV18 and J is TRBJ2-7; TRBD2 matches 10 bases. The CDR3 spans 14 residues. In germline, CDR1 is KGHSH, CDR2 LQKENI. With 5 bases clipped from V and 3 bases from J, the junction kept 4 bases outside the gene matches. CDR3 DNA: TGTGCCAGCTCAACGACTAGCGGGTTCTACGAGCAGTACTTC. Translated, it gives CASSTTSGFYEQYF.

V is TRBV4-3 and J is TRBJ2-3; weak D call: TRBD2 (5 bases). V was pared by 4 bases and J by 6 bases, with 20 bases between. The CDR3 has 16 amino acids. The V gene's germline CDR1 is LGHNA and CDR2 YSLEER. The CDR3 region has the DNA TGCGCCAGCAGCCCCTTAGCGTCTCGTACTTGGGATACGCAGTATTTT. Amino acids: CASSPLASRTWDTQYF.